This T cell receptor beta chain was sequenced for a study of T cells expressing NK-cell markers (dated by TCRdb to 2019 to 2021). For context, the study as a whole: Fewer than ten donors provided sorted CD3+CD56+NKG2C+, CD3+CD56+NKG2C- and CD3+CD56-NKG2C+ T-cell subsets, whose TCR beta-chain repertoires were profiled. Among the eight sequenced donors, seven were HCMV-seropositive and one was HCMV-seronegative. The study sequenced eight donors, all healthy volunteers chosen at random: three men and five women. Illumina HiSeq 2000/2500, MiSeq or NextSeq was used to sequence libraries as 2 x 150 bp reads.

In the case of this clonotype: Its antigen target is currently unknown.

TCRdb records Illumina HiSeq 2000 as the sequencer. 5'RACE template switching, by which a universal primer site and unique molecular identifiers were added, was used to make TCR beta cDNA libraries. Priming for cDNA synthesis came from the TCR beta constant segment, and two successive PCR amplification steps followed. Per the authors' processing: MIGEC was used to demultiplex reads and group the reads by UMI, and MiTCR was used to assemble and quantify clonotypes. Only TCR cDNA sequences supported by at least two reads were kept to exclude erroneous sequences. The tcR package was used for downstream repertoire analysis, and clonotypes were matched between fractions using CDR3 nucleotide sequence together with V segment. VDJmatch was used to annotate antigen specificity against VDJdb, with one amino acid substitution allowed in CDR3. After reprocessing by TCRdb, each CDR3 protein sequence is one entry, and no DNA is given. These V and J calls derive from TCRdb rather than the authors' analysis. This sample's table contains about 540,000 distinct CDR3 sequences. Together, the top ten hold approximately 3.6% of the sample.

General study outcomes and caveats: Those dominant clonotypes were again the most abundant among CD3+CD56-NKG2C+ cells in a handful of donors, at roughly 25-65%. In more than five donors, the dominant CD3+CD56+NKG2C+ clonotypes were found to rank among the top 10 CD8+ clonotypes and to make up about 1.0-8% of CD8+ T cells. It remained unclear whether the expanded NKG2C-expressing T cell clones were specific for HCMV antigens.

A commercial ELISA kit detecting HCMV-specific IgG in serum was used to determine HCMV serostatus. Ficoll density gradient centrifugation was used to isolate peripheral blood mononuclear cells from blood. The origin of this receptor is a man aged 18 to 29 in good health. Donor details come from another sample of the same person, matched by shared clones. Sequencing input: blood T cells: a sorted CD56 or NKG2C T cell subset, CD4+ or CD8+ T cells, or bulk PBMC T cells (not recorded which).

The encoded CDR3 is CSPQTGLTNEKLFF. In this chain, TRBV20-1 is recombined with TRBJ1-4; the TCRdb call, TRBD1, lacks DNA for checking. The CDR3 runs 14 residues from the cysteine to the phenylalanine. No DNA has been recorded. As encoded in the germline V gene (reference sequence), CDR1 is DFQATT while CDR2 is SNEGSKA.